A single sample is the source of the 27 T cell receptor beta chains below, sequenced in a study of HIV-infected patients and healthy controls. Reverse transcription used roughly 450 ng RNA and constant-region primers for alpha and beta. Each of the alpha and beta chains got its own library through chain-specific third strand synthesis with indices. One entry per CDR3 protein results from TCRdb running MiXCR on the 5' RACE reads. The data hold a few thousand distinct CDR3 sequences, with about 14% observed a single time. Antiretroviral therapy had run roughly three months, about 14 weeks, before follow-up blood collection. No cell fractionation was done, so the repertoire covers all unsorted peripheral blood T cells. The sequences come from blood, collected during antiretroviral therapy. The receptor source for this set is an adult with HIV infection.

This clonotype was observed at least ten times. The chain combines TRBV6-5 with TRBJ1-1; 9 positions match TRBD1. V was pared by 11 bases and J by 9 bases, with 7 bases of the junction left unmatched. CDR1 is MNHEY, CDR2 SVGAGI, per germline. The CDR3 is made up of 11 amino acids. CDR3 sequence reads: CASTGQGKAFF. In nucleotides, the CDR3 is TGTGCCTCTACGGGACAGGGAAAAGCTTTCTTT.

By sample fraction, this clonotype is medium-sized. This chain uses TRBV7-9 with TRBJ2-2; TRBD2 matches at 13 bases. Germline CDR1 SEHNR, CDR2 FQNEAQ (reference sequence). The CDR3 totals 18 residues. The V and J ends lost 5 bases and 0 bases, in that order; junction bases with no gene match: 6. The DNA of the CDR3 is TGTGCCAGCAGCCAAGGGACTAGCGGGGCAGCGAACACCGGGGAGCTGTTTTTT. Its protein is CASSQGTSGAANTGELFF. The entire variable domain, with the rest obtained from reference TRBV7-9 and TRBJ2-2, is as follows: DTGVSQNPRHKITKRGQNVTFRCDPISEHNRLYWYRQTLGQGPEFLTYFQNEAQLEKSRLLSDRFSAERPKGSFSTLEIQRTEQGDSAMYLCASSQGTSGAANTGELFFGEGSRLTVL.

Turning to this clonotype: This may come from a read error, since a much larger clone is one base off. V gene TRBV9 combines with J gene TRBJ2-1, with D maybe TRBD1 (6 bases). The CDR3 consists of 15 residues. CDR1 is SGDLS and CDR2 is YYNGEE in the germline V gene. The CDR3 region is CARSVGAGQNNEQFF. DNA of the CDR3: TGTGCCAGAAGCGTAGGTGCCGGACAGAACAATGAGCAGTTCTTC.

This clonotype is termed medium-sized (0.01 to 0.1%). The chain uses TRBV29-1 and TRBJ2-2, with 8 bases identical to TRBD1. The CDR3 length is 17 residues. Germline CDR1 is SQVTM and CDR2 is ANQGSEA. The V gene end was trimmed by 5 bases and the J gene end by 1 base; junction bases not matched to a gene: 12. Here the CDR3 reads CSVSPRIDRGNTGELFF. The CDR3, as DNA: TGCAGCGTTTCCCCCCGCATAGACAGGGGGAACACCGGGGAGCTGTTTTTT.

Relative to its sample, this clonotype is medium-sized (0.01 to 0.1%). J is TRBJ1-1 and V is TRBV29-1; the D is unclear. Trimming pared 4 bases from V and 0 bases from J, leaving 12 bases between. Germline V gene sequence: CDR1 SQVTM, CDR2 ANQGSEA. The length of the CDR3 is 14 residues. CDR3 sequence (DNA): TGCAGCGTTGTGAATGGGGATTTGAACACTGAAGCTTTCTTT. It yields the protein CSVVNGDLNTEAFF.

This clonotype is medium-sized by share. CDR3 nucleotides: TGTGCCAGCAGTTCCCTTCTGACAGACTCCTCCTACGAGCAGTACTTC. This codes for CASSSLLTDSSYEQYF. This rearrangement joins TRBV27 to TRBJ2-7; D is possibly TRBD1 (5 bases). The CDR3 spans 16 residues. V was shortened by 4 bases and J by 0 bases, with 16 bases between the two germline ends. CDR1 and CDR2 (germline): MNHEY, SMNVEV (reference sequence).

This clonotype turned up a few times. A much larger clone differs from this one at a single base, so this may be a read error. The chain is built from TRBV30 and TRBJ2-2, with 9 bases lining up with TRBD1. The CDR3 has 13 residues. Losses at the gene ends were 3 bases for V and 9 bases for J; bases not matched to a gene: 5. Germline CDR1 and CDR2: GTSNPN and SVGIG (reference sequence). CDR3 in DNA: TGTGCCTGGAGAGGGACAGGGCACTGGGAGCTGTTTTTT. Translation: CAWRGTGHWELFF.

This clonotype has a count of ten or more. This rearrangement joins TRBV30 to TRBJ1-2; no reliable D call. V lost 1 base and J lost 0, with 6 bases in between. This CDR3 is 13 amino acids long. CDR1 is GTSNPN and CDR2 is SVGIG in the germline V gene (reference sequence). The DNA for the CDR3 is TGTGCCTGGAGTGGAGACGCTAACTATGGCTACACCTTC. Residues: CAWSGDANYGYTF.

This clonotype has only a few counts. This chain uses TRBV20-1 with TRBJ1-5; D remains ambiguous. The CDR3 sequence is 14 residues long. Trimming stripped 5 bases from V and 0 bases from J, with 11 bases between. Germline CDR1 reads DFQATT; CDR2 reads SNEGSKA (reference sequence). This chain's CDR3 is CSARKTGSNQPQHF. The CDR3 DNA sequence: TGCAGTGCTCGTAAGACGGGTAGCAATCAGCCCCAGCATTTT.

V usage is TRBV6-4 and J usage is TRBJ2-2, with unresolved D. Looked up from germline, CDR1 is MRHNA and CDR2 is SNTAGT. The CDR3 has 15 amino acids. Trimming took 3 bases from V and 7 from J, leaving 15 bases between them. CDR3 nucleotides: TGTGCCAGCAGTGAGGAGAGCTGTAGTGGCGGGGAGCTGTTTTTT. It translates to CASSEESCSGGELFF.

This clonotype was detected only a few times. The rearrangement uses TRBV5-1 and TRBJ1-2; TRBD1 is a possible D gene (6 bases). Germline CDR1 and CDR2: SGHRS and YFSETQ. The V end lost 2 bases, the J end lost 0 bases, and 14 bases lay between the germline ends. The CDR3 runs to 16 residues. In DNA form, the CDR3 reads TGCGCCAGCAGCTTTTCTACCGGGACAACTAACTATGGCTACACCTTC. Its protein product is CASSFSTGTTNYGYTF.

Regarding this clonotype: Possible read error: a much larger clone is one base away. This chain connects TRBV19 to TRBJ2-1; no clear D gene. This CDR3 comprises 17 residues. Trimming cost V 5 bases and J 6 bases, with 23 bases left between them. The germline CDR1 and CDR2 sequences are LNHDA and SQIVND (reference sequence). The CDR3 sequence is CASSYAGMGWASNEQFF. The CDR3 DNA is TGTGCCAGTAGTTATGCAGGCATGGGATGGGCGAGCAATGAGCAGTTCTTC. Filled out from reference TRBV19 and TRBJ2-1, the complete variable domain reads DGGITQSPKYLFRKEGQNVTLSCEQNLNHDAMYWYRQDPGQGLRLIYYSQIVNDFQKGDIAEGYSVSREKKESFPLTVTSAQKNPTAFYLCASSYAGMGWASNEQFFGPGTRLTVL.

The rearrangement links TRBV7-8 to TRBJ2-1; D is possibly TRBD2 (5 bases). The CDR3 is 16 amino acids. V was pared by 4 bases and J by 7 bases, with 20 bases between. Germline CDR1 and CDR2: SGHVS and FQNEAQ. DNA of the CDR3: TGTGCCAGCAGCTACCGCCGGATAGAGGGAGAAAATGAGCAGTTCTTC. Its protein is CASSYRRIEGENEQFF.

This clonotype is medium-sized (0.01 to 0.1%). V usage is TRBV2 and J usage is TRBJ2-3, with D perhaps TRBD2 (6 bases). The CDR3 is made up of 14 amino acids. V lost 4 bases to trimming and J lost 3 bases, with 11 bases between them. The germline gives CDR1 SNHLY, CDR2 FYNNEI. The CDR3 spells CASSAPSETDTQYF. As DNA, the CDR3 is TGTGCCAGCAGTGCTCCTAGCGAGACAGATACGCAGTATTTT.

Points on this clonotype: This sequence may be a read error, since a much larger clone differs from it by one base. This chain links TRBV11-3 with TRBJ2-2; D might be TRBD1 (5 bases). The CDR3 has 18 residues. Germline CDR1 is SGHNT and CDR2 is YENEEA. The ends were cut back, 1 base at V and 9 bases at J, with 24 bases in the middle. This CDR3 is CASSLVLGAFGDAWELFF. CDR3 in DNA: TGTGCCAGCAGCTTAGTTCTAGGGGCCTTCGGTGATGCCTGGGAGCTGTTTTTT. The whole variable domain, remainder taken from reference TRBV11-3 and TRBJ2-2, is EAGVVQSPRYKIIEKKQPVAFWCNPISGHNTLYWYLQNLGQGPELLIRYENEEAVDDSQLPKDRFSAERLKGVDSTLKIQPAELGDSAVYLCASSLVLGAFGDAWELFFGEGSRLTVL.

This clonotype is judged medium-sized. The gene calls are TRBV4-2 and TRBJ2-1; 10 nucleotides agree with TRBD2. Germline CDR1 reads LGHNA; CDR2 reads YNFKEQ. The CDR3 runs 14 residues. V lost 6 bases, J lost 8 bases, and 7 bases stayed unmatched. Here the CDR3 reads CASSLAGASDEQFF. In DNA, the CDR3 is TGTGCCAGCAGTCTAGCGGGAGCATCCGATGAGCAGTTCTTC.

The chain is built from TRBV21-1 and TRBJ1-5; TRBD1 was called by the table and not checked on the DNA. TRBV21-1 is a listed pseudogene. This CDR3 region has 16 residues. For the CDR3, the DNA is TGTGCCAGCAGCCCCCAAGATGGACAGGGTAATCAGCCCAAGCATTTT. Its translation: CASSPQDGQGNQPKHF.

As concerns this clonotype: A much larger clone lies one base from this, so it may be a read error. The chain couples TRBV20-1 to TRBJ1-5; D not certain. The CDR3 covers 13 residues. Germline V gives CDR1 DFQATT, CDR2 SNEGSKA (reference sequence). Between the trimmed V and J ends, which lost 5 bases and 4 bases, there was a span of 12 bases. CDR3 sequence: CSASQWRNQPQHF. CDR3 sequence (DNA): TGCAGTGCTTCCCAATGGAGAAATCAGCCCCAGCATTTT.

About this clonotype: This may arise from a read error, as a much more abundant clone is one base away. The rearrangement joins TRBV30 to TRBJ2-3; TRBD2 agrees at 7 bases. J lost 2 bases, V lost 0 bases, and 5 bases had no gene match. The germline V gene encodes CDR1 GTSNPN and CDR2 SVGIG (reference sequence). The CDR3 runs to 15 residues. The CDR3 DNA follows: TGTGCCTGGAGTGTGACAGCGGGGAACACAGATACGCAGTATTTT. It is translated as CAWSVTAGNTDTQYF. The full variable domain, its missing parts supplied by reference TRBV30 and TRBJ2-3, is SQTIHQWPATLVQPVGSPLSLECTVEGTSNPNLYWYRQAAGRGLQLLFYSVGIGQISSEVPQNLSASRPQDRQFILSSKKLLLSDSGFYLCAWSVTAGNTDTQYFGPGTRLTVL.

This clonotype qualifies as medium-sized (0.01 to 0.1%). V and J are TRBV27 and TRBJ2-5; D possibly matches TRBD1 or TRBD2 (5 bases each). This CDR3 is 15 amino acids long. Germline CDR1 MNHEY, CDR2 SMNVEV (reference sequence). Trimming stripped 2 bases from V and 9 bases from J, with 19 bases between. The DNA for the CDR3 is TGTGCCAGCAGTTTAGAGGAACCTACGAGAGGGGCCCAGTACTTC. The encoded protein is CASSLEEPTRGAQYF.

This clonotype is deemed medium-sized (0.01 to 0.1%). CDR3 protein: CSVGTGTDTQYF. The CDR3 DNA sequence: TGCAGCGTTGGGACAGGGACAGATACGCAGTATTTT. The chain recombines TRBV29-1 with TRBJ2-3, with 8 bases identical to TRBD1. V was pared by 4 bases and J by 3 bases, with 0 bases of the junction left unmatched. CDR1 is SQVTM and CDR2 is ANQGSEA in the germline V gene. This CDR3 is 12 amino acids long.

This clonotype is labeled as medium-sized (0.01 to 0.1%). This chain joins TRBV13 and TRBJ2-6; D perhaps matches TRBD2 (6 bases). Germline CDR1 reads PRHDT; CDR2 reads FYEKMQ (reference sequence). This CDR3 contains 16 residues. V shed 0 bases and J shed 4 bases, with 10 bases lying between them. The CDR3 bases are TGTGCCAGCAGCTTAGGCGGAGGGCGGGGGGCCAACGTCCTGACTTTC. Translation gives CASSLGGGRGANVLTF.

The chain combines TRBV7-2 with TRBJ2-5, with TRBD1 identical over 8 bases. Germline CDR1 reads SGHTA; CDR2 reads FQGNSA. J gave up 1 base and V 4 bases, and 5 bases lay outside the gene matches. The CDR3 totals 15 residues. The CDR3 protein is CASSWDRSSQETQYF. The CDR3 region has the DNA TGTGCCAGCAGCTGGGACAGGAGTAGCCAAGAGACCCAGTACTTC.

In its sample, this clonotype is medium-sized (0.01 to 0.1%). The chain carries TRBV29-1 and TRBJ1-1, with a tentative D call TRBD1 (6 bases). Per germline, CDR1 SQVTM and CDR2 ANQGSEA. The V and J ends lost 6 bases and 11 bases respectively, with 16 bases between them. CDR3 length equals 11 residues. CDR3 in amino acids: CSVEGDRYAFF. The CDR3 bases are TGCAGCGTGGAGGGGGACCGGTACGCTTTCTTT. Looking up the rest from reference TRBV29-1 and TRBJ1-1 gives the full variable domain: SAVISQKPSRDICQRGTSLTIQCQVDSQVTMMFWYRQQPGQSLTLIATANQGSEATYESGFVIDKFPISRPNLTFSTLTVSNMSPEDSSIYLCSVEGDRYAFFGQGTRLTVV.

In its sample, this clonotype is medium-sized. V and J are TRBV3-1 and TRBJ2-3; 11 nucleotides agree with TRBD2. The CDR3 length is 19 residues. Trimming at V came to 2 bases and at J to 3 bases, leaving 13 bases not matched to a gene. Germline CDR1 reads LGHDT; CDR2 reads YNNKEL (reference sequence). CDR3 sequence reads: CASSQTTGRASGRTDTQYF. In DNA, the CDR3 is TGTGCCAGCAGCCAAACGACAGGAAGGGCTAGCGGGAGGACAGATACGCAGTATTTT.

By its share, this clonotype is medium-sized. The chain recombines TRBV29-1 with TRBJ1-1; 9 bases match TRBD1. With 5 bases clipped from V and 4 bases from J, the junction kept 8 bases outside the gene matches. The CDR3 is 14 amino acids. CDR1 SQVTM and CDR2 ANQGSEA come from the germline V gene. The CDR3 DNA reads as TGCAGCGTTCAGACAGGGGGTTTGGGCACTGAAGCTTTCTTT. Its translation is CSVQTGGLGTEAFF.

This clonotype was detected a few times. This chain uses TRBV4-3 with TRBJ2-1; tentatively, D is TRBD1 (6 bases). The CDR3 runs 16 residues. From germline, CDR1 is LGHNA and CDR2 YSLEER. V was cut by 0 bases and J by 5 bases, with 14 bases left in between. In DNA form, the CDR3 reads TGCGCCAGCAGCCAAGACTTCGGACAGTTTCACAATGAGCAGTTCTTC. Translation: CASSQDFGQFHNEQFF.